In its sample, the clone carrying this T cell receptor beta chain was seen a few times. The antigen is undetermined. The junction had 2 bases not matched to a gene; V was cut back by 0 bases and J by 3 bases. The CDR3 totals 15 residues. Germline CDR1 reads SQVTM; CDR2 reads ANQGSEA. These data come from a study of beta chain features in type 1 diabetes. All of the isolated RNA was reverse transcribed, so expressed TCRB transcripts were sequenced. Sequenced by immunoSEQ multiplex PCR; TCRdb stores in-frame clones only, minus some. Of around 330,000 clones in the sample, 8% to 13% were seen once. General observations from the study: Still unanswered here is whether HLA type influences TCRB rearrangement.

The rearrangement links TRBV29-1 to TRBJ2-1, with 10 bases matching TRBD2. The sequenced sample was naive CD4+ T cells from blood. This TCR came from a woman aged 25-40 years in good health. CDR3 protein: CSVEEASGGYNEQFF. Here the CDR3 DNA reads TGCAGCGTTGAAGAGGCTAGCGGGGGCTACAATGAGCAGTTCTTC.